One sample yielded the 7 T cell receptor beta chains listed below, sequenced in a study of cytomegalovirus exposure and HLA in healthy donors. 13 Jbeta primers and 60 Vbeta primers were used for the PCR. TCRdb keeps only in-frame clones here, not all; method: immunoSEQ multiplex PCR. The table includes 150,000 to 200,000 clones, around two thirds detected once. The sample was PBMCs. These receptors were taken from a man aged 50-59 years in good health and CMV-seronegative.

Only a few counts were recorded for this clone. Other DNA sequences of this sample code for an identical CDR3. J is TRBJ1-3 and V is TRBV5-1, with 7 nucleotides matching TRBD1. V shed 3 bases, J shed 0 bases, and the junction held 0 bases outside the gene matches. From germline, CDR1 is SGHRS and CDR2 YFSETQ. The CDR3 loop spans 14 amino acids. CDR3 coding DNA: TGCGCCAGCAGCTCAGGGGGCTCTGGAAACACCATATATTTT. Its protein is CASSSGGSGNTIYF. The entire variable domain, with the rest obtained from reference TRBV5-1 and TRBJ1-3, is as follows: KAGVTQTPRYLIKTRGQQVTLSCSPISGHRSVSWYQQTPGQGLQFLFEYFSETQRNKGNFPGRFSGRQFSNSRSEMNVSTLELGDSALYLCASSSGGSGNTIYFGEGSWLTVV.

CDR3 nucleotide sequence: TGTGCTAGTGGATTAGGGACAGGGTCAAATACGCAGTATTTT. This gives the protein CASGLGTGSNTQYF. J is TRBJ2-3 and V is TRBV12-5; 9 bases align to TRBD1. The V gene's germline CDR1 is LGHNT and CDR2 FRNRAP. V lost 6 bases, J lost 7 bases, and 8 bases stayed unmatched. This CDR3 has 14 amino acids.

The chain combines TRBV5-5 with TRBJ2-2, with TRBD2 matching 9 bases. This CDR3 comprises 16 residues. CDR1 is SGHKS and CDR2 is YYEKEE in the germline V gene (reference sequence). V dropped 3 bases and J dropped 5; count of bases not matched to a gene: 8. The CDR3 here is CASSSVAGVGTGELFF. DNA for the CDR3: TGTGCCAGCAGCTCCGTAGCGGGGGTGGGTACCGGGGAGCTGTTTTTT.

The chain uses TRBV12-2 and TRBJ1-2; the table's D call TRBD1 went unverified against the DNA. TRBV12-2 is labeled a pseudogene. The CDR3 loop spans 19 amino acids. CDR3 residues: CASRYTGDRGKGYNYGYTF. CDR3 nucleotides: TGTGCAAGTCGGTACACCGGCGACAGGGGAAAAGGGTATAACTATGGCTACACCTTC.

This chain connects TRBV11-3 to TRBJ2-2; perhaps TRBD2 as D (6 bases). The CDR3 extends over 15 amino acids. The V and J ends lost 5 bases and 2 bases respectively, with 12 bases between them. CDR1 is SGHNT and CDR2 is YENEEA in the germline V gene. DNA for the CDR3: TGTGCCAGCAGCGCCTCGGGACTTAACACCGGGGAGCTGTTTTTT. Its protein is CASSASGLNTGELFF.

This rearrangement joins TRBV11-2 to TRBJ2-5, with 7 bases matching TRBD1. J lost 1 base, V lost 5 bases, and 4 bases had no gene match. Germline V gives CDR1 SGHAT, CDR2 FQNNGV. The CDR3 consists of 14 residues. Here the CDR3 reads CASSENRGQETQYF. The CDR3 nucleotides are TGTGCCAGCAGCGAGAACAGGGGCCAAGAGACCCAGTACTTC.

A remark on this clone: The sample holds other DNA sequences that translate to the same CDR3. The chain is built from TRBV4-1 and TRBJ1-4, with D possibly TRBD1 on 5 matching bases. This CDR3 comprises 12 residues. Deletions cut 0 bases from V and 11 bases from J, with 7 bases between. Germline values: CDR1 MGHRA, CDR2 YSYEKL. As DNA, the CDR3 is TGCGCCAGCAGCCAAGATAAGGGGAAACTGTTTTTT. Amino acids: CASSQDKGKLFF.